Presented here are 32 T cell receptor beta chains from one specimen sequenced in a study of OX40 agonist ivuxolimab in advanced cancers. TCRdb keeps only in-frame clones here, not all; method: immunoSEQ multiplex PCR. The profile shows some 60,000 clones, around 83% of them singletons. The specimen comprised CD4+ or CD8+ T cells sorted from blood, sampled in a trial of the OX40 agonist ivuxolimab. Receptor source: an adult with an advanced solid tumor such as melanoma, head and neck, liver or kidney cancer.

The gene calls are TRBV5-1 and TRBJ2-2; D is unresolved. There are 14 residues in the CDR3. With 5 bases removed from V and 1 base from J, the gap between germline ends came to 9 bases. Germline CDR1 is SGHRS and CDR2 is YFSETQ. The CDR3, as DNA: TGCGCCAGCAGGGGCCGAGAGAACACCGGGGAGCTGTTTTTT. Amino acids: CASRGRENTGELFF. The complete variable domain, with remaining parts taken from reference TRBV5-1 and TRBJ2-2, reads KAGVTQTPRYLIKTRGQQVTLSCSPISGHRSVSWYQQTPGQGLQFLFEYFSETQRNKGNFPGRFSGRQFSNSRSEMNVSTLELGDSALYLCASRGRENTGELFFGEGSRLTVL.

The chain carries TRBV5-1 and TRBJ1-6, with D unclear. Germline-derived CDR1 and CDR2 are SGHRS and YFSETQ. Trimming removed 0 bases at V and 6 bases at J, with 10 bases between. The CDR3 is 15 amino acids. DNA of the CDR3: TGCGCCAGCAGCTTGGACCTGCTAGGTAATTCACCCCTCCACTTT. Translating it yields CASSLDLLGNSPLHF. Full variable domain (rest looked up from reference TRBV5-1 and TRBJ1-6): KAGVTQTPRYLIKTRGQQVTLSCSPISGHRSVSWYQQTPGQGLQFLFEYFSETQRNKGNFPGRFSGRQFSNSRSEMNVSTLELGDSALYLCASSLDLLGNSPLHFGNGTRLTVT.

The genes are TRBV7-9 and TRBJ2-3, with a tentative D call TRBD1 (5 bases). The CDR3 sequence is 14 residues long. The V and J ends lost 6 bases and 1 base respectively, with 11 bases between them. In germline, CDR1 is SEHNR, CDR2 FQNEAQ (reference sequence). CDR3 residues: CASSSRQRTDTQYF. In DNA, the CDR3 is TGTGCCAGCAGTTCTAGACAGCGCACAGATACGCAGTATTTT.

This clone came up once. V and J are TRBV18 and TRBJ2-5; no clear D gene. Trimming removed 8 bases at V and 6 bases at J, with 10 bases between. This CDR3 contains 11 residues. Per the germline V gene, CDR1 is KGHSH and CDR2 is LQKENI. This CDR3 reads CASESEKTQYF. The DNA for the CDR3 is TGTGCCAGCGAGAGCGAAAAGACCCAGTACTTC.

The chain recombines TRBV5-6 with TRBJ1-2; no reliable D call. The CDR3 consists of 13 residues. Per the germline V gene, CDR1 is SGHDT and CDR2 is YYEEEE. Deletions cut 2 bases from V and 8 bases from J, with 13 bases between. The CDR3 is CASSFGVGPGYTF. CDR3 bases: TGTGCCAGCAGCTTCGGAGTTGGGCCCGGCTACACCTTC.

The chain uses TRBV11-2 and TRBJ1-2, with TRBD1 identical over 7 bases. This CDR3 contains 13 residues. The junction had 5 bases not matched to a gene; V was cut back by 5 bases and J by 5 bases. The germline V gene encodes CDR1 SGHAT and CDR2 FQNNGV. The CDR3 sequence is CASSRDREYGYTF. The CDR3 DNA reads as TGTGCCAGCAGCCGCGACAGGGAGTATGGCTACACCTTC.

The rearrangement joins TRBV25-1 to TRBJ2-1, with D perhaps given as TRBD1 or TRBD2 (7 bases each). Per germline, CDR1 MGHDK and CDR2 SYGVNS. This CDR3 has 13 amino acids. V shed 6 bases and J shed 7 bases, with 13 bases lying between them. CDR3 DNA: TGTGCCAGCAGAGCAGGGGGGGTTAATGAGCAGTTCTTC. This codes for CASRAGGVNEQFF.

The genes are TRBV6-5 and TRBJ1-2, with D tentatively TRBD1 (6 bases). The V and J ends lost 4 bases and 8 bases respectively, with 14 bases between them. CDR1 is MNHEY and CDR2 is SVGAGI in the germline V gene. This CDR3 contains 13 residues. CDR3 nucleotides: TGTGCCAGCAGTTTAAGAAGGACAGAAGGCTACACCTTC. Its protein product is CASSLRRTEGYTF.

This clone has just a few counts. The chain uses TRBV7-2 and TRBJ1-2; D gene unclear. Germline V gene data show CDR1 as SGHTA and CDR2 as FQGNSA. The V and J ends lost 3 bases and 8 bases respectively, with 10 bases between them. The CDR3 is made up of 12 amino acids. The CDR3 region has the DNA TGTGCCAGCAGCTTTAGTACCGAGGGCTACACCTTC. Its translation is CASSFSTEGYTF.

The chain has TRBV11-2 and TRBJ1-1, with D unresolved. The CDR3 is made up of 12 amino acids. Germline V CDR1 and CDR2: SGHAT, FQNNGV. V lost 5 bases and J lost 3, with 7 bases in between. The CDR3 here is CASSSSYTEAFF. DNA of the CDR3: TGTGCCAGCAGCAGTTCATACACTGAAGCTTTCTTT.

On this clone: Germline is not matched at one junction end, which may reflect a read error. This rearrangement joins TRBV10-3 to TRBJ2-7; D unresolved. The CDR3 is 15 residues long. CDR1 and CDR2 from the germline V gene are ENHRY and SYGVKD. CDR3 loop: CASSYSALGSYEQYF. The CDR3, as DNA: TGTGCCAGCAGTTACTCGGCCTTGGGGTCCTACGAGCAGTACTTC.

For the CDR3, the DNA is TGTGCCAGCAGTACAACGGCATCTGGGGCCAACGTCCTGACTTTC. It codes for CASSTTASGANVLTF. The chain links TRBV27 to TRBJ2-6; no reliable D call. The CDR3 is 15 residues long. V shed 5 bases and J shed 1 base, with 9 bases lying between them. Germline lookup yields CDR1 MNHEY and CDR2 SMNVEV (reference sequence). The entire variable domain, with the rest obtained from reference TRBV27 and TRBJ2-6, is as follows: EAQVTQNPRYLITVTGKKLTVTCSQNMNHEYMSWYRQDPGLGLRQIYYSMNVEVTDKGDVPEGYKVSRKEKRNFPLILESPSPNQTSLYFCASSTTASGANVLTFGAGSRLTVL.

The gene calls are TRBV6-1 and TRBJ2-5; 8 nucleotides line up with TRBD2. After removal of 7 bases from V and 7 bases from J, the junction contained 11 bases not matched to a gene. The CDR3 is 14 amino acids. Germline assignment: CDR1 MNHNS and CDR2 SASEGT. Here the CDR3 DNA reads TGTGCCAGCATACCGGGGGGGGCGTATGGGACCCAGTACTTC. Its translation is CASIPGGAYGTQYF.

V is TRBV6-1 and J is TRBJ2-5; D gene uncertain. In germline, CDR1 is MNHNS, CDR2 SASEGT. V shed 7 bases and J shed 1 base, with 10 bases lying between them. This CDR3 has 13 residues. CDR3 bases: TGTGCCAGCACCCAGGATCTCCAAGAGACCCAGTACTTC. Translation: CASTQDLQETQYF.

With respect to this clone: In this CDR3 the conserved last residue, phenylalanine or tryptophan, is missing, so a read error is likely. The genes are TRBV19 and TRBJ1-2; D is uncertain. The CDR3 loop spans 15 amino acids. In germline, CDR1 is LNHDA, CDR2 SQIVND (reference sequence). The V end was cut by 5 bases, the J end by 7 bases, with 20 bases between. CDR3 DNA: TGTGCCAGTAGTGGTGGAACAGTGGCGCGGAGTGGCTACACCCTC. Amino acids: CASSGGTVARSGYTL.

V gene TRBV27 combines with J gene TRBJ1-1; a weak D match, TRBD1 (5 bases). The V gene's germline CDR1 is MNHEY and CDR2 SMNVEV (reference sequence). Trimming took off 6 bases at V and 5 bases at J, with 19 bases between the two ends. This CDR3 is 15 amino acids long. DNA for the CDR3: TGTGCCAGCAGACCCATGGTCCAGGGAAATACTGAAGCTTTCTTT. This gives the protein CASRPMVQGNTEAFF.

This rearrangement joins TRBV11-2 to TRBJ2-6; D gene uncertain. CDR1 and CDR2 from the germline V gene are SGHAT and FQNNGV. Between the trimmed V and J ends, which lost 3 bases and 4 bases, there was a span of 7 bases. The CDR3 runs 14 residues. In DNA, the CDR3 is TGTGCCAGCAGCTTGGCGACCGGGGCCAACGTCCTGACTTTC. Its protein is CASSLATGANVLTF.

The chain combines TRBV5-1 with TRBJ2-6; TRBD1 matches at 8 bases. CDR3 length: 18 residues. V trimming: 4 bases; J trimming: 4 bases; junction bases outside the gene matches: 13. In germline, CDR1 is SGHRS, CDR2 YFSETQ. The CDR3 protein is CASSLMSQGATGANVLTF. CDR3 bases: TGCGCCAGCAGCCTGATGTCCCAGGGGGCGACCGGGGCCAACGTCCTGACTTTC. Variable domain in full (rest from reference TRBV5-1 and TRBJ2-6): KAGVTQTPRYLIKTRGQQVTLSCSPISGHRSVSWYQQTPGQGLQFLFEYFSETQRNKGNFPGRFSGRQFSNSRSEMNVSTLELGDSALYLCASSLMSQGATGANVLTFGAGSRLTVL.

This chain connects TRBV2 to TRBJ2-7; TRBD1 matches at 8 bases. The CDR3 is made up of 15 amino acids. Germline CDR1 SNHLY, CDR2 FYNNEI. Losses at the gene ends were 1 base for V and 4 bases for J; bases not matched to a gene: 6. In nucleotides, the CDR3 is TGTGCCAGCAGTGAAGGGGCAGGGGGCGTGTACGAGCAGTACTTC. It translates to CASSEGAGGVYEQYF. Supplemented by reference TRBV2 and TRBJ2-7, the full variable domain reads EPEVTQTPSHQVTQMGQEVILRCVPISNHLYFYWYRQILGQKVEFLVSFYNNEISEKSEIFDDQFSVERPDGSNFTLKIRSTKLEDSAMYFCASSEGAGGVYEQYFGPGTRLTVT.

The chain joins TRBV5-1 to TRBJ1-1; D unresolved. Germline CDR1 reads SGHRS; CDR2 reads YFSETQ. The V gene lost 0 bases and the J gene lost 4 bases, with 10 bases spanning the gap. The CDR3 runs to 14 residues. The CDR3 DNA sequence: TGCGCCAGCAGCTTGGATGTCGCCCTCACTGAAGCTTTCTTT. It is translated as CASSLDVALTEAFF.

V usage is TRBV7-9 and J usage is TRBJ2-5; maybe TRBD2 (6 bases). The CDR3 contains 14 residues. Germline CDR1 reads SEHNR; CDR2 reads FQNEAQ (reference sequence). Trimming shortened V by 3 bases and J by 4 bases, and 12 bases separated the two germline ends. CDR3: CASSFSRDLETQYF. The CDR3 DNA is TGTGCCAGCAGCTTCTCCCGGGACTTAGAGACCCAGTACTTC.

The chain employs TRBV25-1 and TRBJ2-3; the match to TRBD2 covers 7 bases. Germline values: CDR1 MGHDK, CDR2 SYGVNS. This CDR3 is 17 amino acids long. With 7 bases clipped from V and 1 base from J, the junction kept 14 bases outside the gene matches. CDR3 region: CASMTHVGGSGTDTQYF. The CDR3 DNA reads TGTGCCAGCATGACTCATGTGGGGGGGTCCGGCACAGATACGCAGTATTTT.

Here the CDR3 reads CASSPGNRVQETQYF. In DNA form, the CDR3 reads TGTGCCAGCAGCCCAGGGAACAGGGTTCAAGAGACCCAGTACTTC. The chain joins TRBV7-6 to TRBJ2-5; maybe TRBD1 (6 bases). The V gene lost 5 bases and the J gene lost 2 bases, with 15 bases spanning the gap. Germline V gene sequence: CDR1 SGHVS, CDR2 FNYEAQ. CDR3 length: 15 residues.

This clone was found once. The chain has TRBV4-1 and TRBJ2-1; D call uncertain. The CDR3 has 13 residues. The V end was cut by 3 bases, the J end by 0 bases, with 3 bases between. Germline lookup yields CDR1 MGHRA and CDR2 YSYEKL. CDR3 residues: CASSQLSYNEQFF. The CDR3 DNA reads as TGCGCCAGCAGCCAGCTCTCCTACAATGAGCAGTTCTTC.

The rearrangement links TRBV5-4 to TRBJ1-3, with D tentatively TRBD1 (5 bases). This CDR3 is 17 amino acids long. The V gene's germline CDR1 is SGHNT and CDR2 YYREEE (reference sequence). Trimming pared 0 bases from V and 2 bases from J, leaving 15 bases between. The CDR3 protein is CASSLGGSMTAGNTIYF. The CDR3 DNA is TGTGCCAGCAGCTTGGGGGGCTCAATGACGGCTGGAAACACCATATATTTT.

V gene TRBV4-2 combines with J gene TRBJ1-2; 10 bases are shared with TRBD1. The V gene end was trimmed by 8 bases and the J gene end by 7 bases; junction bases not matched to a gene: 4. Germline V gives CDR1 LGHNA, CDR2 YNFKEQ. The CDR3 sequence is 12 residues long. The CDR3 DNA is TGTGCCAGCGGGACAGGGGAGGGTGGCTACACCTTC. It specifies CASGTGEGGYTF.

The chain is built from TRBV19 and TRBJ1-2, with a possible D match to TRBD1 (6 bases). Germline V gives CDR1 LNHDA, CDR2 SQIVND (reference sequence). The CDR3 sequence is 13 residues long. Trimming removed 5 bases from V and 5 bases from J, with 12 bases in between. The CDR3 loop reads CASSWTALYGYTF. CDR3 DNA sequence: TGTGCCAGTAGTTGGACAGCCTTATATGGCTACACCTTC.

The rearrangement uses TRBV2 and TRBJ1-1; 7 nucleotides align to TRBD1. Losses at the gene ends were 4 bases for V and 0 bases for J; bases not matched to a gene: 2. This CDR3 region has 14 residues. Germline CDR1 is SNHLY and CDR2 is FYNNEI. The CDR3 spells CASSGQGLNTEAFF. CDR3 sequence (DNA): TGTGCCAGCAGTGGACAGGGACTGAACACTGAAGCTTTCTTT.

CDR3 residues: CASSQSRAQPQHF. CDR3 in DNA: TGTGCCAGCAGCCAATCCAGGGCACAGCCCCAGCATTTT. This chain links TRBV4-2 with TRBJ1-5; the D gene is possibly TRBD1 (5 bases). Trimming cost V 2 bases and J 7 bases, with 9 bases left between them. The CDR3 totals 13 residues. Per the germline V gene, CDR1 is LGHNA and CDR2 is YNFKEQ.

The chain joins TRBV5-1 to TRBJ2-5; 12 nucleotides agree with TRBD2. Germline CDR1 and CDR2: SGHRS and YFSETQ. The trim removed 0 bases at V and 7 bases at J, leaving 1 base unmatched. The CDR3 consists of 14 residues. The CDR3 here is CASSLELAGGTQYF. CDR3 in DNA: TGCGCCAGCAGCTTGGAACTAGCGGGGGGGACCCAGTACTTC.

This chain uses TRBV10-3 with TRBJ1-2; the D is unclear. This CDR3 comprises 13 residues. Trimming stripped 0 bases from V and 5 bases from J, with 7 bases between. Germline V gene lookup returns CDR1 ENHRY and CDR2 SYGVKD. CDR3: CAISESPEYGYTF. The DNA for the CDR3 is TGTGCCATCAGTGAGTCACCGGAATATGGCTACACCTTC.

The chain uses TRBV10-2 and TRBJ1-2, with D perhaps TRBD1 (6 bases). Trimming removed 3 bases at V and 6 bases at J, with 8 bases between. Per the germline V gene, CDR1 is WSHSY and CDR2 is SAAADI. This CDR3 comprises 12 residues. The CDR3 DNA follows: TGCGCCAGCAGTGACAGGGGAGATGGCTACACCTTC. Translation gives CASSDRGDGYTF.